These 9 T cell receptor beta chains came from one sample sequenced in a study of blood T cell repertoires in COVID-19. The method was immunoSEQ multiplex PCR; TCRdb's version includes in-frame clones alone and lacks a portion of them. Among under 250,000 clones listed, about four fifths were seen once. The specimen was PBMCs or T cells enriched from blood (not recorded which). The source is a woman aged 40 to 50 with acute COVID-19.

The V call is TRBV4-3, the J call TRBJ2-5; D is unresolved. CDR1 is LGHNA, CDR2 YSLEER, per germline. This CDR3 comprises 13 residues. The germline V and J ends were trimmed by 2 bases and 0 bases, with 4 bases remaining between them. CDR3 coding DNA: TGCGCCAGCAGCCAACAATACCAAGAGACCCAGTACTTC. Protein: CASSQQYQETQYF.

The chain combines TRBV7-2 with TRBJ2-7; possibly TRBD1 for D (6 bases). Germline assignment: CDR1 SGHTA and CDR2 FQGNSA. The ends were cut back, 4 bases at V and 1 base at J, with 14 bases in the middle. This CDR3 is built from 15 residues. The CDR3 loop is CASSSQGLLSYEQYF. The CDR3 DNA is TGTGCCAGCAGCTCCCAGGGGCTTCTTTCCTACGAGCAGTACTTC.

The J gene is TRBJ1-2, the V gene TRBV29-1; D may be TRBD1 (5 bases). Trimming pared 2 bases from V and 3 bases from J, leaving 10 bases between. The CDR3 extends over 13 amino acids. The germline gives CDR1 SQVTM, CDR2 ANQGSEA. In DNA form, the CDR3 reads TGCAGCGTTGAAAATCGGGGGGACTATGGCTACACCTTC. Protein: CSVENRGDYGYTF.

This chain uses TRBV5-1 with TRBJ1-2; TRBD1 matches at 8 bases. After removal of 0 bases from V and 1 base from J, the junction contained 2 bases not matched to a gene. This CDR3 is 15 amino acids long. In germline, CDR1 is SGHRS, CDR2 YFSETQ. The CDR3 bases are TGCGCCAGCAGCTTGGATGGACAGGGTAACTATGGCTACACCTTC. Protein product: CASSLDGQGNYGYTF.

The chain uses TRBV29-1 and TRBJ1-2, with D possibly matching TRBD1 (5 bases). V shed 4 bases and J shed 3 bases, with 15 bases lying between them. The CDR3 has 14 residues. The germline gives CDR1 SQVTM, CDR2 ANQGSEA. The CDR3 DNA follows: TGCAGCGTTGGGGGCTTCGACAGATACTATGGCTACACCTTC. Translated, it gives CSVGGFDRYYGYTF.

The chain uses TRBV7-9 and TRBJ1-1; 9 bases align to TRBD1. Germline V gene lookup returns CDR1 SEHNR and CDR2 FQNEAQ (reference sequence). This CDR3 is 17 amino acids long. Unmatched junction bases numbered 13, after V lost 5 bases and J lost 3 bases. Here the CDR3 DNA reads TGTGCCAGCAGCCCGCTGTGGACAGGGGTGGAGGACACTGAAGCTTTCTTT. Its protein is CASSPLWTGVEDTEAFF. The full variable domain, with the rest looked up from reference TRBV7-9 and TRBJ1-1, is DTGVSQNPRHKITKRGQNVTFRCDPISEHNRLYWYRQTLGQGPEFLTYFQNEAQLEKSRLLSDRFSAERPKGSFSTLEIQRTEQGDSAMYLCASSPLWTGVEDTEAFFGQGTRLTVV.

J is TRBJ1-1 and V is TRBV5-1; D remains unclear. Per the germline V gene, CDR1 is SGHRS and CDR2 is YFSETQ. The V end was cut by 4 bases, the J end by 1 base, with 17 bases between. The length of the CDR3 is 16 residues. CDR3 nucleotide sequence: TGCGCCAGCAGCATTTTCCATTCCGGGAGGAACACTGAAGCTTTCTTT. This codes for CASSIFHSGRNTEAFF. Based on the CDR3 plus reference TRBV5-1 and TRBJ1-1, the full variable domain is KAGVTQTPRYLIKTRGQQVTLSCSPISGHRSVSWYQQTPGQGLQFLFEYFSETQRNKGNFPGRFSGRQFSNSRSEMNVSTLELGDSALYLCASSIFHSGRNTEAFFGQGTRLTVV.

CDR3 protein: CASSYLRGNTIYF. The CDR3 DNA follows: TGTGCCAGCAGCTACCTCAGGGGAAACACCATATATTTT. J is TRBJ1-3 and V is TRBV7-2; D gene ambiguous. The ends were cut back, 4 bases at V and 4 bases at J, with 8 bases in the middle. The CDR3 runs 13 residues. Germline-derived CDR1 and CDR2 are SGHTA and FQGNSA. The full variable domain, completed using reference TRBV7-2 and TRBJ1-3, is GAGVSQSPSNKVTEKGKDVELRCDPISGHTALYWYRQSLGQGLEFLIYFQGNSAPDKSGLPSDRFSAERTGGSVSTLTIQRTQQEDSAVYLCASSYLRGNTIYFGEGSWLTVV.

In the case of this clone: The sample carries other DNA sequences with the same CDR3. The V gene is TRBV19, the J gene TRBJ2-7, with D hard to call. Germline CDR1 and CDR2: LNHDA and SQIVND (reference sequence). The CDR3 length is 13 residues. Trimming left V 1 base short and J 3 bases short, with 7 bases between. For the CDR3, the DNA is TGTGCCAGTAGTATAGGGAGCAGCTACGAGCAGTACTTC. Amino acids: CASSIGSSYEQYF.